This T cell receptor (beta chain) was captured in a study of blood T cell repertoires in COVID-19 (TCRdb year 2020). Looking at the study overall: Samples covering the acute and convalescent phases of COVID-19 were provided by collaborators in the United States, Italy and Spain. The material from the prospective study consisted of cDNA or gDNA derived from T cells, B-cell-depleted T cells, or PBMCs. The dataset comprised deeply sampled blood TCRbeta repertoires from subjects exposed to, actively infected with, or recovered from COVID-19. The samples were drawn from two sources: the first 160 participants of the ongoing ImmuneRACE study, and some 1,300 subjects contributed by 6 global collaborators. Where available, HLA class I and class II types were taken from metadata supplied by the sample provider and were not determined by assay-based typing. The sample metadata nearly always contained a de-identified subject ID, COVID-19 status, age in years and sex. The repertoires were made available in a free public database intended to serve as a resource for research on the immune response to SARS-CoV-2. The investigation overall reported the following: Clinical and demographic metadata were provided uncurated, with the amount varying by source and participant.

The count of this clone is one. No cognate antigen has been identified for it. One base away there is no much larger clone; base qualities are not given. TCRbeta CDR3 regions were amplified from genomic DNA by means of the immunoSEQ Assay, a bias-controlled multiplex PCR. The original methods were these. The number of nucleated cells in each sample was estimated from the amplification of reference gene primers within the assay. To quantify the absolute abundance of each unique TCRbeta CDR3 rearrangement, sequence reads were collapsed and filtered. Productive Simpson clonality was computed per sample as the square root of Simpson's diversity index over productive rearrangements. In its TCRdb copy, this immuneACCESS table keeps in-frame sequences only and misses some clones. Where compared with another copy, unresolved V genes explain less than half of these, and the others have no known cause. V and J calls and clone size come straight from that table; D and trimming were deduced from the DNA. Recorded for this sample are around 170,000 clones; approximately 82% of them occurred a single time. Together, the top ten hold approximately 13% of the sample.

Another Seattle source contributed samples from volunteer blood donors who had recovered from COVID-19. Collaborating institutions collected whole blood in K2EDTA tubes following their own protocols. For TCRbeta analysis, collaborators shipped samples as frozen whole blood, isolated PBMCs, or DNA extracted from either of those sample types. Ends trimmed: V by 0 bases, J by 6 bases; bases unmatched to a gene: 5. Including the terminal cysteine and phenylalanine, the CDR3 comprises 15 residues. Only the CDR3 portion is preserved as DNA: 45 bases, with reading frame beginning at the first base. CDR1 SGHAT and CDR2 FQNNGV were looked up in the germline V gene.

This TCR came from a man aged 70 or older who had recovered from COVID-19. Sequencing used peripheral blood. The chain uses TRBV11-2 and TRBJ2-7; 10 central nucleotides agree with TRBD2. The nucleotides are TGTGCCAGCAGCTTAGATCAAGCGGGAGGGGGCGAGCAGTACTTC. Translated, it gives CASSLDQAGGGEQYF.